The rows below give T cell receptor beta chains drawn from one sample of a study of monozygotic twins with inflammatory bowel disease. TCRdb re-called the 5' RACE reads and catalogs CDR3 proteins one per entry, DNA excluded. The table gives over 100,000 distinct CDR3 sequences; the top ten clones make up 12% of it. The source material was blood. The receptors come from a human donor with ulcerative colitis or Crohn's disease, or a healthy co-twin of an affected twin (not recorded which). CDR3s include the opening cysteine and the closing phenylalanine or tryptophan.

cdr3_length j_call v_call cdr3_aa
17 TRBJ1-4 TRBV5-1 CASSKTGDLATNEKLFF
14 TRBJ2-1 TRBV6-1 CASSGRDRGGEQFF
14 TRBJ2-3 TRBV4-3 CASSRSGRTDTQYF
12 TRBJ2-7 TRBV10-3 CAISASLDEQYF
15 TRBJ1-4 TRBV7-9 CASSLSGEKGEKLFF
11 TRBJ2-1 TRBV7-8 CASSFIDEQFF
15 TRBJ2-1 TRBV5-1 CASSLEQREWNEQFF
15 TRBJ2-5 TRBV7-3 CASSLIGQSQETQYF
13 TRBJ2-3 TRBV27 CASSIQGTDTQYF
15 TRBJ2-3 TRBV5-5 CASSPVAGGPDTQYF
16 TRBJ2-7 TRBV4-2 CASSQEVQGALSEQYF
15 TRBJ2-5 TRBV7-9 CASSFLGTGLETQYF
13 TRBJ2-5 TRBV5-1 CASRAGARETQYF
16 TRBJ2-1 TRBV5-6 CASSFVVTGAYNEQFF